One and the same sample provided the 12 T cell receptor beta chains below, sequenced in a study of T cells in Graves' hyperthyroidism and ophthalmopathy. The TCR beta CDR3 regions underwent amplification using RNA transcripts as the source. An initial round of RT-PCR targeting the TCR CDR3 relied on the HTBI primer set. TCRdb called the multiplex PCR reads again in MiXCR, with one record for every CDR3 protein. The table has about 400,000 distinct CDR3 sequences, approximately 14% seen once. The specimen was blood. These receptors all stem from a woman between 18 and 29 years old with Graves' hyperthyroidism.

About this clonotype: A clone one base away is much larger, so this may be a read error. V and J are TRBV5-4 and TRBJ1-1; no reliable D call. Germline V gene lookup returns CDR1 SGHNT and CDR2 YYREEE (reference sequence). The length of the CDR3 is 12 residues. The CDR3 here is CPSSLWRTEAFF. Here the CDR3 DNA reads TGTCCCAGCAGCTTGTGGCGCACTGAAGCTTTCTTT.

V gene TRBV28 combines with J gene TRBJ2-4, with 9 bases aligning to TRBD1. The junction had 7 bases not matched to a gene; V was cut back by 4 bases and J by 0 bases. CDR3 length: 17 amino acids. Germline CDR1 and CDR2: MDHEN and SYDVKM. The CDR3 spells CASSSGQGILAKNIQYF. The CDR3, as DNA: TGTGCCAGCAGTTCCGGACAGGGGATCCTAGCCAAAAACATTCAGTACTTC.

This clonotype was detected only a few times. One junction end does not reproduce the germline sequence, and a read error may be involved. The gene calls are TRBV7-7 and TRBJ2-3, with TRBD1 matching over 8 bases. This CDR3 has 14 amino acids. Germline V lookup: CDR1 SSHAT, CDR2 FNYEAQ (reference sequence). CDR3 loop: CASSYGQGSDTQYF. The DNA of the CDR3 is TGTGCTAGCAGCTACGGACAGGGCTCAGATACGCAGTATTTT.

The chain carries TRBV12-3 or TRBV12-4 and TRBJ2-7; perhaps D is TRBD1 or TRBD2 (5 bases each). The CDR3 totals 12 residues. Trimming removed 6 bases from V and 4 bases from J, with 10 bases in between. CDR3 coding DNA: TGTGCCAGCAGATTTGAGGGGTACGAGCAGTACTTC. This sequence encodes CASRFEGYEQYF.

This clonotype was counted ten times or more. The rearrangement joins TRBV7-9 to TRBJ1-1, with TRBD1 as a possible D gene (5 bases). The CDR3 has 15 amino acids. Trimming removed 4 bases from V and 0 bases from J, with 12 bases in between. Looked up from germline, CDR1 is SEHNR and CDR2 is FQNEAQ (reference sequence). As DNA, the CDR3 is TGTGCCAGCAGCTCGAGGGCAGGGTTGAACACTGAAGCTTTCTTT. Its translation is CASSSRAGLNTEAFF.

The sample holds many counts of this clonotype. The chain recombines TRBV28 with TRBJ2-1, with D perhaps TRBD1 (6 bases). V was cut by 2 bases and J by 0 bases, with 8 bases left in between. The CDR3 runs to 15 residues. The germline V gene encodes CDR1 MDHEN and CDR2 SYDVKM. The CDR3, as DNA: TGTGCCAGCAGTTTACAACAGGGCTCCTACAATGAGCAGTTCTTC. It translates to CASSLQQGSYNEQFF. The whole variable domain, filled in from reference TRBV28 and TRBJ2-1, reads DVKVTQSSRYLVKRTGEKVFLECVQDMDHENMFWYRQDPGLGLRLIYFSYDVKMKEKGDIPEGYSVSREKKERFSLILESASTNQTSMYLCASSLQQGSYNEQFFGPGTRLTVL.

This chain uses TRBV7-8 with TRBJ2-1, with TRBD1 identical over 8 bases. Germline V CDR1 and CDR2: SGHVS, FQNEAQ. The CDR3 is made up of 15 amino acids. V trimming: 6 bases; J trimming: 8 bases; junction bases outside the gene matches: 12. The CDR3 nucleotides are TGTGCCAGCAGGCCAGGCAGGGGGCGGGCGGATGAGCAGTTCTTC. As protein: CASRPGRGRADEQFF.

This clonotype showed up many times. J is TRBJ1-5 and V is TRBV20-1; D not resolved. Trimming left V 4 bases short and J 3 bases short, with 13 bases between. The V gene's germline CDR1 is DFQATT and CDR2 SNEGSKA (reference sequence). CDR3 length: 14 amino acids. The DNA for the CDR3 is TGCAGTGCTAAAAATACGGCCCTCAATCAGCCCCAGCATTTT. This gives the protein CSAKNTALNQPQHF.

This clonotype showed up many times. The V and J genes are TRBV20-1 and TRBJ2-7, with 8 bases that match TRBD2. V was pared by 3 bases and J by 4 bases, with 2 bases of the junction left unmatched. CDR3 length equals 12 residues. CDR1 and CDR2 (germline): DFQATT, SNEGSKA (reference sequence). As DNA, the CDR3 is TGCAGTGCTAGCGGGGGGGCATACGAGCAGTACTTC. Protein product: CSASGGAYEQYF.

This clonotype was found many times. The V call is TRBV3-1, the J call TRBJ1-2, with D unclear. Germline values: CDR1 LGHDT, CDR2 YNNKEL (reference sequence). Trimming cost V 0 bases and J 11 bases, with 16 bases left between them. The length of the CDR3 is 14 residues. CDR3: CASSQDRVGRRYTF. The CDR3 DNA sequence: TGTGCCAGCAGCCAAGATCGGGTCGGCAGGCGGTACACCTTC.

There are a few counts of this clonotype. This chain links TRBV4-1 with TRBJ2-1; 8 bases are shared with TRBD2. With V trimmed by 0 bases and J by 9 bases, 10 bases remained unmatched. This CDR3 contains 16 residues. Germline CDR1 is MGHRA and CDR2 is YSYEKL. The CDR3 loop is CASSQDPVGRAGEQFF. Written as DNA, the CDR3 is TGCGCCAGCAGCCAAGATCCAGTCGGGAGGGCGGGTGAGCAGTTCTTC.

This clonotype was counted at least ten times. The J gene is TRBJ2-1, the V gene TRBV6-2 or TRBV6-3, with unresolved D. This CDR3 region has 14 residues. CDR1 and CDR2 (germline): MNHEY, SVGEGT. V gave up 2 bases and J gave up 4 bases, with 9 bases separating them. The CDR3 nucleotides are TGTGCCAGCAGTTACAGATACAGATACAATGAGCAGTTCTTC. Encoded protein: CASSYRYRYNEQFF.